The 9 T cell receptor beta chains listed next were all sequenced from one sample in a study of T-cell reconstitution after alpha-beta-depleted transplantation in children. This sample's TCRbeta library carried unique molecular identifier barcodes. In TCRdb, the PCR reads were re-called with MiXCR into one record per CDR3 protein. Of about a million distinct CDR3 sequences in the sample, about 29% were seen once. The specimen comprised PBMCs, mostly from graft donor cells, sampled 360 days after TCRalphabeta/CD19-depleted stem cell transplant. These receptors came from a boy less than two years old who had a stem cell transplant for SCID, so the T cells may come from the graft donor.

The CDR3 nucleotides are TGCAGTGCCTTGAAGGGGGGGGAGGCCAAAAACATTCAGTACTTC. Translated, it gives CSALKGGEAKNIQYF. V usage is TRBV20-1 and J usage is TRBJ2-4; tentative D call: TRBD2 (7 bases). CDR1 is DFQATT, CDR2 SNEGSKA, per germline (reference sequence). The ends were cut back, 6 bases at V and 1 base at J, with 16 bases in the middle. The CDR3 has 15 residues.

This clonotype showed up just a few times. V usage is TRBV4-1 and J usage is TRBJ1-1; no clear D gene. Germline values: CDR1 MGHRA, CDR2 YSYEKL. This CDR3 comprises 12 residues. Trimming removed 2 bases from V and 5 bases from J, with 6 bases in between. The CDR3 DNA is TGCGCCAGCAGCCAAACGGATACTGAAGCTTTCTTT. Residues: CASSQTDTEAFF.

The genes are TRBV11-2 and TRBJ1-2; no firm D call. Deletions cut 0 bases from V and 2 bases from J, with 10 bases between. The germline gives CDR1 SGHAT, CDR2 FQNNGV. This CDR3 contains 15 residues. CDR3 region: CASSLDLGWNYGYTF. CDR3 bases: TGTGCCAGCAGCTTAGATCTGGGGTGGAACTATGGCTACACCTTC.

This clonotype was counted between two and nine times. The chain recombines TRBV7-6 with TRBJ2-3, with 11 bases lining up with TRBD2. V trimming: 5 bases; J trimming: 5 bases; junction bases outside the gene matches: 9. The germline V gene has CDR1 SGHVS and CDR2 FNYEAQ. The CDR3 is 16 residues long. The CDR3 region has the DNA TGTGCCAGCAGCAAACGTAGCGGGGGGGCCGGAGATACGCAGTATTTT. This gives the protein CASSKRSGGAGDTQYF.

This clonotype showed up just a few times. The chain recombines TRBV20-1 with TRBJ1-2; 8 nucleotides agree with TRBD1. The V gene's germline CDR1 is DFQATT and CDR2 SNEGSKA (reference sequence). The CDR3 has 14 residues. V shed 4 bases, J shed 0 bases, and the junction held 4 bases outside the gene matches. CDR3 amino acids: CSAIQGDPNYGYTF. The CDR3 DNA is TGCAGTGCTATACAGGGGGACCCTAACTATGGCTACACCTTC.

The chain uses TRBV24-1 and TRBJ2-3; no clear D gene. The CDR3 covers 12 residues. Trimming removed 2 bases at V and 5 bases at J, with 4 bases between. Germline V gene data show CDR1 as KGHDR and CDR2 as SFDVKD. The CDR3 DNA reads TGTGCCACCAGTGATTCAGTAGATACGCAGTATTTT. Encoded protein: CATSDSVDTQYF.

In its sample, this clonotype was seen a few times. The chain is built from TRBV12-3 or TRBV12-4 and TRBJ2-1, with 7 bases lining up with TRBD2. This CDR3 has 13 amino acids. The junction had 6 bases not matched to a gene; V was cut back by 6 bases and J by 7 bases. The CDR3 DNA sequence: TGTGCCAGCAGCCCGGGGGGTGCAAATGAGCAGTTCTTC. This codes for CASSPGGANEQFF.

The J gene is TRBJ1-1, the V gene TRBV29-1, with D maybe TRBD1 (5 bases). The CDR3 spans 13 residues. The germline CDR1 and CDR2 sequences are SQVTM and ANQGSEA. V lost 4 bases and J lost 0, with 9 bases in between. For the CDR3, the DNA is TGCAGCGTTGCGGGGACGGTGAACACTGAAGCTTTCTTT. It yields the protein CSVAGTVNTEAFF.

The chain is built from TRBV7-8 and TRBJ2-2, with a possible D match to TRBD2 (5 bases). The CDR3 is made up of 16 amino acids. Per germline, CDR1 SGHVS and CDR2 FQNEAQ. V was trimmed by 7 bases and J by 4 bases, leaving 19 bases between them. This CDR3 reads CASTPGWRRGTGELFF. The CDR3 nucleotides are TGTGCCAGCACCCCGGGGTGGCGTCGGGGCACCGGGGAGCTGTTTTTT.